These 13 T cell receptor beta chains originate from one sample sequenced in a study of blood T cells in healthy people across ages. Combining a sample-barcoded 5' primer with a J-beta primer mix, a second PCR ran for 7 to 11 cycles. TCRdb ran MiXCR on the 5' RACE reads and lists one entry per CDR3 protein. Of about a million distinct CDR3 sequences in the sample, 51% are singletons; the top ten hold about 21%. The sequencing sample was made of blood. These receptors all stem from a woman aged 60-75 years in good health.

V is TRBV28 and J is TRBJ2-3; D unclear. V was clipped by 2 bases and J by 1 base, with 13 bases between them. The CDR3 extends over 16 amino acids. CDR1 is MDHEN, CDR2 SYDVKM, per germline. The CDR3 protein is CASSLHSVSGTDTQYF. CDR3 sequence (DNA): TGTGCCAGCAGTTTACACAGCGTGAGTGGCACAGATACGCAGTATTTT.

This clonotype occurred a few times. The chain recombines TRBV7-9 with TRBJ2-3, with D perhaps matching TRBD1 or TRBD2 (5 bases each). Between the trimmed V and J ends, which lost 2 bases and 0 bases, there was a span of 12 bases. The CDR3 is 16 residues long. The germline V gene has CDR1 SEHNR and CDR2 FQNEAQ (reference sequence). Here the CDR3 DNA reads TGTGCCAGCAGCTTACCTGGGGACCCTAGCACAGATACGCAGTATTTT. Translated: CASSLPGDPSTDTQYF.

This sequence joins TRBV29-1 and TRBJ1-2; 7 nucleotides match TRBD1. V dropped 6 bases and J dropped 6; count of bases not matched to a gene: 4. The CDR3 consists of 11 residues. From germline, CDR1 is SQVTM and CDR2 ANQGSEA. The CDR3 spells CSVTGSDGYTF. As DNA, the CDR3 is TGCAGCGTGACAGGGTCCGATGGCTACACCTTC.

The chain links TRBV7-2 to TRBJ2-1, with a weak D call TRBD2 (6 bases). This CDR3 region has 15 residues. Per the germline V gene, CDR1 is SGHTA and CDR2 is FQGNSA. Deletions cut 3 bases from V and 5 bases from J, with 14 bases between. CDR3 protein: CASSFSSGAHNEQFF. The DNA for the CDR3 is TGTGCCAGCAGCTTCAGTAGCGGAGCCCACAATGAGCAGTTCTTC.

This clonotype was seen once. The germline gene is not matched at one end of the junction; a read error may be the cause. The gene calls are TRBV16 and TRBJ1-1; the match to TRBD1 covers 8 bases. Germline CDR1 and CDR2: KGHSY and FQNENV. CDR3 length equals 15 residues. The CDR3 sequence is CVSSQTGGMHAEAFF. CDR3 in DNA: TGTGTCAGCAGCCAAACAGGGGGAATGCACGCTGAAGCTTTCTTT.

The rearrangement uses TRBV28 and TRBJ1-5, with 8 bases matching TRBD1. The CDR3 extends over 17 amino acids. J lost 7 bases, V lost 10 bases, and 21 bases had no gene match. CDR1 MDHEN and CDR2 SYDVKM come from the germline V gene. The CDR3 bases are TGTGCCACCTTTACCTTGTCCAGGACAGGGCACGGGCAGCCCCAGCATTTT. As protein: CATFTLSRTGHGQPQHF.

This clonotype was found a few times. The CDR3 region has the DNA TGTGCCAGCAGTTTTAGGCAGGTCTACGAGCAGTACTTC. This gives the protein CASSFRQVYEQYF. The rearrangement joins TRBV12-3 or TRBV12-4 to TRBJ2-7; no definite D call. The CDR3 is 13 residues long. V shed 3 bases and J shed 3 bases, with 9 bases lying between them.

The chain combines TRBV12-3 or TRBV12-4 with TRBJ2-4, with TRBD2 matching 12 bases. The CDR3 is 17 amino acids. J gave up 6 bases and V 3 bases, and 9 bases lay outside the gene matches. The CDR3 coding sequence is TGTGCCAGCAGTTTCCAGACTAGCGGGAGAGCGGGAAACATTCAGTACTTC. This encodes CASSFQTSGRAGNIQYF.

The rearrangement joins TRBV9 to TRBJ2-5, with 7 bases lining up with TRBD1. The J call may be mistaken, given a closer DNA end match to TRBJ2-7. CDR1 SGDLS and CDR2 YYNGEE come from the germline V gene. This CDR3 is 16 amino acids long. This CDR3 reads CASSEQTGWGIYEQYF. In nucleotides, the CDR3 is TGTGCCAGCAGCGAACAGACAGGGTGGGGAATATACGAGCAGTACTTC.

Remarks on this clonotype: A much larger clone differs from this one at a single base, so this may be a read error. The chain links TRBV24-1 to TRBJ2-5; D perhaps matches TRBD2 (7 bases). CDR3 size: 14 residues. Germline values: CDR1 KGHDR, CDR2 SFDVKD. The CDR3 sequence: CATSSGTGRETRYF. As DNA, the CDR3 is TGTGCCACCAGCTCGGGCACAGGGAGGGAGACCCGGTACTTC.

The chain employs TRBV28 and TRBJ1-5; unclear D gene. Germline V gene data show CDR1 as MDHEN and CDR2 as SYDVKM. With 2 bases removed from V and 6 bases from J, the gap between germline ends came to 5 bases. This CDR3 has 12 residues. DNA of the CDR3: TGTGCCAGCAGTTTAGACCCTCAGCCCCAGCATTTT. Amino acids: CASSLDPQPQHF.

This chain joins TRBV28 and TRBJ2-1; 9 bases match TRBD1. The CDR3 length is 15 residues. CDR1 and CDR2 from the germline V gene are MDHEN and SYDVKM. J gave up 6 bases and V 6 bases, and 9 bases lay outside the gene matches. CDR3 bases: TGTGCCAGCAGCCCCACGGGACAGGGACGCAATGAGCAGTTCTTC. Translating it yields CASSPTGQGRNEQFF.

About this clonotype itself: Germline is not matched at one junction end, which may reflect a read error. The chain uses TRBV20-1 and TRBJ2-7, with 7 bases fitting TRBD1. The germline V gene has CDR1 DFQATT and CDR2 SNEGSKA (reference sequence). CDR3 size: 13 residues. DNA for the CDR3: TGCAGTGCCGGACAGGACTCTTCCTCCGAGCAGTACTTC. Translated, it gives CSAGQDSSSEQYF.